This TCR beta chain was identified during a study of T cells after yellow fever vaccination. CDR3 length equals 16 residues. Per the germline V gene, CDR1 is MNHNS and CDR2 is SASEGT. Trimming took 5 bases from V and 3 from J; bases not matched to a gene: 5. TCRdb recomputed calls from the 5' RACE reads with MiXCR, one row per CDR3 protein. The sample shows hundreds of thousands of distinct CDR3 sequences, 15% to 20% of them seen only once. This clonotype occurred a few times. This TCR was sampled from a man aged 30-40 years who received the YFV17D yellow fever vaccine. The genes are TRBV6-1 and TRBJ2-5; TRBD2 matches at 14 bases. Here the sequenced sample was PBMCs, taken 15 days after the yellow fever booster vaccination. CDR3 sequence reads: CASSPGTSGSKETQYF. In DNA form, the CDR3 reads TGTGCCAGCAGTCCCGGGACTAGCGGGAGTAAAGAGACCCAGTACTTC.